This TCR beta chain was retrieved from a study of cytomegalovirus exposure and HLA in healthy donors (dated by TCRdb to about 2017). Regarding the research as a whole: An earlier analysis of roughly 500 of the donors reported 250 to 350 Gb of sequence data and 117 million unique TCR beta sequences from roughly 200 million T cells. An early release covering roughly 580 HLA-typed donors comprised approximately 300 gigabases of sequencing data and 65 million to 100 million unique TCR sequences. Of the roughly 410 genotyped donors, 81% were placed in the genetic ancestry cluster associated with self-reported Caucasian donors. The aim of the study was to test whether cataloging public T cell receptors could identify signatures of past pathogen exposure. Using immunosequencing, the study profiled T cell repertoires from 666 subjects and related those repertoires to cytomegalovirus serostatus. A separate validation cohort of roughly 120 different subjects was used in addition to the approximately 670-subject first cohort. High-throughput TCR immunosequencing, statistical association of individual TCRs with disease status, and machine learning were combined to predict cytomegalovirus infection status. In a later analysis, previously published TCR beta repertoires from 550 to 750 donors were re-analyzed and high-resolution HLA genotyping was added so that TCR occurrence patterns could be studied. Rather than drawing on any new phenotypic data, the later analysis identified candidate immune exposures from TCR beta sequences and the way those sequences occurred across donors. An earlier analysis of 500 to 750 of the donors applied high-throughput TCR beta sequencing to assess whether each TCR beta V gene segment acted as functional or pseudogenic. Donor age, sex, ethnicity and CMV serostatus were collected together with the repertoire data. A later genetic analysis took genome-wide SNP genotypes for about 65% of the 666 donors and used that subset as a discovery cohort. Every discovery cohort repertoire had been produced on one sequencing platform. Class I and class II HLA loci were covered by the typing at four-digit resolution. Typing coverage varied by locus: roughly 629-630 donors for A, B, C, DRB1 and DQB1; approximately 520 for DQA1; approximately 610 for DPA1; around 490 for DPB1. Roughly 5 DR-DQ haplotypes were handled as single units for association and clustering, since linkage in the cohort was strong. Across approximately 420 genotyped donors of the cohort, an average of approximately 220,000 unique TCR beta nucleotide sequences per donor were sequenced, and roughly 18% of those sequences were non-productive.

The method behind the library was the immunoSEQ multiplex PCR assay. For the multiplex PCR, a mixture combining 60 forward primers for TCR Vbeta segments and 13 reverse primers for TCR Jbeta segments was used. The CDR3 region of rearranged TCR beta genes was amplified from genomic DNA with a multiplex PCR assay. The amplified TCR beta libraries were sequenced on the Illumina HiSeq System as 87-base-pair reads. The original methods were these. A later analysis counted some 74 million unique TCR beta chains across the 670 or so repertoires, and 10 million to 11 million of these chains were shared by at least two donors. To remove PCR and sequencing errors, raw reads were error-corrected and collapsed into unique sequences using a nearest-neighbor algorithm that merged closely related sequences. To assign V, D and J gene segments, CDR3 sequences were aligned to IMGT reference sequences. For a sequence to be retained, a match of at least six nucleotides was required to both a V gene segment and a J gene segment. A rearrangement was called productive if the CDR3 had no stop codons and remained in frame with V and J, and every other rearrangement was called non-productive. CDR3 was defined according to IMGT convention as the region running from the second conserved V-encoded cysteine to the conserved J-encoded phenylalanine. In an earlier analysis of just under 600 of the donors, sequences lacking an unambiguous match to a single V gene segment were excluded. In an earlier analysis of about 590 of the donors, a V segment was called functional when productive rearrangements were above 56.7%, and segregating when the standard deviation between donors exceeded 5%. A statistical classification framework was built to diagnose cytomegalovirus status from the catalog of TCR beta chain sequences. V and J gene assignment, in a later analysis, came from comparing TCR nucleotide sequences with IMGT/GENE-DB human TR gene sequences. In a later analysis, CDR3 sequences and most-parsimonious VDJ recombination scenarios were assigned using the TCRdist pipeline. A later analysis defined each TCR beta chain by its CDR3 amino acid sequence plus V-gene family, and excluded reads lacking a unique V-gene family. In a later analysis, some 600 highly shared, low-generation-probability nucleotide sequences were removed to address suspected cross-contamination and a sequencing artifact. In a later analysis, a clonal expansion index for each public chain was calculated from normalized within-repertoire ranks of inferred template counts. In a later analysis, generation probabilities were computed with a VDJ recombination model fitted to out-of-frame rearrangements, and the resulting probabilities were checked against IGoR. A later analysis scored TCR-TCR, TCR-HLA and TCR-CMV co-occurrence with hypergeometric tests, applying a repertoire-size bias correction to TCR pairs. To estimate false discovery rates, a later analysis permuted the HLA or CMV assignments 20 times. In a later analysis, co-occurring TCRs were grouped using DBSCAN, with TCRdist sequence similarity added in when clustering inside HLA-allele-positive subsets. For co-occurrence clustering, repertoires with fewer than 30,000 or more than 120,000 public chains were excluded, along with a handful of repertoires with anomalous nucleotide sharing. The source is immuneACCESS, and TCRdb retained only in-frame sequences with V and J called. Part of the clones is not carried over; for the studies checked, unresolved V genes explain less than half of this, and the remainder is unexplained. The V and J calls and clone size come from that table; D and trimming were worked out from the DNA. This sample lists approximately 93,000 clones; about 79% were detected once. Of the sample, 3.8% is held by the ten largest clones.

In total, more than 500 healthy bone marrow donors made up the cohort. At the time of sampling, all cohort members were nominally healthy, though unrecorded immune exposures were likely present. The donor tested CMV seronegative and was one of the 352 seronegative cohort members. Each donor provided a peripheral blood sample, and peripheral blood mononuclear cells were used for TCR beta sequencing. The Qiagen DNeasy Blood Extraction Kit was used to extract genomic DNA from the blood cell samples. Broader findings and caveats from the paper: A group of highly shared sequence variants was considered likely to be a technical artifact of the sequencing pipeline. Only TCR beta chains were sequenced in this cohort, and the absence of alpha or paired-chain data limited detectable features. Most CMV-associated TCR beta chains appeared to be HLA-restricted in a later analysis, and the HLA associations seemed to be driven largely by CMV exposure. Linkage disequilibrium might explain the correlated functional status among segregating V segments, but an unknown experimental factor could not be ruled out. Strong co-occurrence of HLA alleles, especially DR and DQ, made assigning TCR associations to individual alleles difficult. A later analysis associated 16,951 TCR beta sequences with specific HLA alleles at a false discovery rate of 0.05. A few of the identified cytomegalovirus-associated TCR beta chains were confirmed in vitro to be specific for cytomegalovirus antigens. In an earlier analysis of 587 of the donors, most TCR beta V segments were observed in productive rearrangements about 90% or about 30% of the time, broadly matching IMGT annotations. The study gave a list of 150 to 200 TCR beta chains associated with cytomegalovirus. A later analysis found that TCR association rates varied across HLA loci, with DRB1 alleles showing the most associated TCRs and HLA-C alleles the fewest. Because counts were too low, fewer than 20 rarely observed V segments, including chromosome 9 orphons, were excluded from the earlier analysis of roughly 580 of the donors. Sequencing depth was assumed to be roughly uniform across donors in the presence/absence analyses, though that assumption may not hold. Immune exposure information for the cohort was limited to CMV serostatus. A further reported finding was that TCR beta sequences accurately predicted the HLA-A and HLA-B alleles for most subjects in the first cohort. Because HLA typing was unavailable for some donors at each locus, only the typed subset was used in association tests. In a later genetic analysis, fewer N-insertions in productive TCRs were reported among donors in an Asian-associated ancestry cluster than the approximately 710-donor mean. Across donors, most TCR sequences were observed very rarely, whereas some public TCRs were present in many individuals. The classifier was reported to diagnose cytomegalovirus status with high specificity and sensitivity in both the original cohort and the validation cohort. According to a later analysis, parvovirus B19, influenza, CMV and Epstein-Barr virus appeared linked to several top co-occurrence clusters. In a later genetic analysis, a missense DCLRE1C variant was associated with V-gene and J-gene trimming of TCR beta chains, and the association was replicated in an independent cohort. The authors suggested that the approach could potentially be extended to other disease states and immunological phenotypes. A later analysis found that HLA-associated TCR beta chains were more clonally expanded and had lower generation probabilities than equally common non-associated chains.

In regard to this clone: Its antigen is currently not known. Base qualities are not at hand, and no much larger clone is one base apart.

The source is a man aged 45 to 65 in good health and CMV-seronegative. The source material was PBMCs.

The nucleotides are TGTGCCTGCTATCCGACACAGGGGGCGAACTACGAGCAGTACTTC. The translation is CACYPTQGANYEQYF. The chain couples TRBV30 to TRBJ2-7; 9 central bases correspond to TRBD1. From the cysteine through the phenylalanine, the CDR3 covers 15 amino acids. Left in the record is the CDR3 DNA by itself, 45 bases read in frame from the first base. Per the germline V gene (reference sequence), GTSNPN is the CDR1 and SVGIG is the CDR2. V ends up 6 bases short and J 3 bases short, with an unmatched junction base count of 12.